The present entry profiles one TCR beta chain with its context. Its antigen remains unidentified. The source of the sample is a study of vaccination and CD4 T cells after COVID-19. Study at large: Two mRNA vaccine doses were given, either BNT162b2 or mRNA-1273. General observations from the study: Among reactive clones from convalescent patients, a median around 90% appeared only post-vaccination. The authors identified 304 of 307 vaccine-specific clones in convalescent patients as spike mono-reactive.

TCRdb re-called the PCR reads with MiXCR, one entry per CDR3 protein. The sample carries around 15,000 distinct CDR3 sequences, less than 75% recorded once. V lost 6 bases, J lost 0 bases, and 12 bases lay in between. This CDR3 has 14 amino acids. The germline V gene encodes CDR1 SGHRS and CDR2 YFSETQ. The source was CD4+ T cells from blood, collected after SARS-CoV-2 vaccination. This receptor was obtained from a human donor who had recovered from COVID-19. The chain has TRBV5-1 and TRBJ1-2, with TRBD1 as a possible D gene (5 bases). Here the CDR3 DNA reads TGCGCCAGCAAATGGACACCCACTAACTATGGCTACACCTTC. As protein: CASKWTPTNYGYTF.